This record concerns one T cell receptor beta chain sequence. The antigen is not known. The sample is drawn from a study of radiation and T cells in renal cell carcinoma. Study observations and caveats: Baseline intratumoral clonotype presence is unknown without pretreatment biopsies.

Noted time point: baseline pretreatment blood. Treatment described: 15 Gy SBRT to primary tumor, nephrectomy 4 weeks later. Blood was sampled at baseline, 2 weeks and 4 weeks after SBRT. Sequencing used immunoSEQ multiplex PCR; TCRdb keeps in-frame clones, though not all of them. The table records approximately 110,000 clones, approximately 80% of them present only once. With V trimmed by 5 bases and J by 5 bases, 12 bases remained unmatched. The germline gives CDR1 SGHVS, CDR2 FNYEAQ. This CDR3 is 15 amino acids long. The sample in question was blood, obtained from a patient whose treatment included radiotherapy and nephrectomy. V and J are TRBV7-6 and TRBJ2-7, with 7 bases identical to TRBD2. The receptor was derived from a woman aged 60-75 years with renal cell carcinoma. The CDR3 region is CASSGRDYLSDEQYF. The CDR3 DNA is TGTGCCAGCAGCGGACGGGACTATTTATCCGACGAGCAGTACTTC.